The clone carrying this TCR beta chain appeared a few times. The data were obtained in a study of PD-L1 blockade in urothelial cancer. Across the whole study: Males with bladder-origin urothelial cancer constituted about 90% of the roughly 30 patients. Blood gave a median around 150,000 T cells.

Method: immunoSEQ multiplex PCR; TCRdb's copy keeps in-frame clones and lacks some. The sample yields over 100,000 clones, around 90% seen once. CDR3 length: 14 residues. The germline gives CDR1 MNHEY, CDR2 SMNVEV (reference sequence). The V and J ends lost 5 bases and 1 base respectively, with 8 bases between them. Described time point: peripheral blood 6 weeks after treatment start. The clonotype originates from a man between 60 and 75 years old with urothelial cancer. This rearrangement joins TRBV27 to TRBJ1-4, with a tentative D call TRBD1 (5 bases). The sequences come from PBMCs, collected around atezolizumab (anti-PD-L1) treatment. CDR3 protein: CASSHQGTNEKLFF. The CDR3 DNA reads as TGTGCCAGCAGTCATCAGGGAACTAATGAAAAACTGTTTTTT.